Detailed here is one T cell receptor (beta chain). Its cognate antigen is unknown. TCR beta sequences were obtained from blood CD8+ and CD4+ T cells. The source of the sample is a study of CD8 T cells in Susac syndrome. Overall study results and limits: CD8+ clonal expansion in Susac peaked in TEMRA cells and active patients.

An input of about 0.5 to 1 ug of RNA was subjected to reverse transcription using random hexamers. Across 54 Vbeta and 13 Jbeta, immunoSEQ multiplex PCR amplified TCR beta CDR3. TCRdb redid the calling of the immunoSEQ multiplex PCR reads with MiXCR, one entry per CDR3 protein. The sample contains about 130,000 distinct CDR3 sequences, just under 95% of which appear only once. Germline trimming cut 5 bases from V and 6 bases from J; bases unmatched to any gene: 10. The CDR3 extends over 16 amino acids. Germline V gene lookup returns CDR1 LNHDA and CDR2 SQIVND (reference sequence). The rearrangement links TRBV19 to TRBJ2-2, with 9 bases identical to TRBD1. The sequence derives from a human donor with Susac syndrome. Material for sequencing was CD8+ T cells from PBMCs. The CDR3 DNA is TGTGCCAGTAGTCCCGGGACAGGGTTGGTGTCCGGGGAGCTGTTTTTT. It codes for CASSPGTGLVSGELFF.